This T cell receptor beta chain is drawn from a study of OX40 agonist ivuxolimab in advanced cancers. Notes on the study in general: The antigens recognized by the expanded peripheral T cells, that is their antigen specificity, were not determined. CD4+ and CD8+ blood T cells expanded clonally by week 6 at 0.1 to 3.0 mg/kg.

To note about this clone: Its antigen remains unknown.

Sequencing was performed with immunoSEQ multiplex PCR; in TCRdb, only in-frame clones are kept and a portion is missing. The data hold roughly 30,000 clones, with 90% observed a single time. From germline, CDR1 is LGHNA and CDR2 YSLEER. The germline V and J ends were trimmed by 0 bases and 1 base, with 15 bases remaining between them. This CDR3 is 17 amino acids long. The sequencing used CD4+ or CD8+ T cells sorted from blood, collected in a trial of the OX40 agonist ivuxolimab. The J gene is TRBJ1-1, the V gene TRBV4-3; no firm D call. The source is an adult with an advanced solid tumor such as melanoma, head and neck, liver or kidney cancer. The CDR3 sequence: CASSQEGSLGPNTEAFF. In nucleotides, the CDR3 is TGCGCCAGCAGCCAAGAAGGGTCGCTAGGACCGAACACTGAAGCTTTCTTT.